This T cell receptor beta chain was identified in a study of PD-L1 blockade in urothelial cancer. Generated by immunoSEQ multiplex PCR, the TCRdb table keeps only in-frame clones and is missing some. The table includes 56,000 or so clones, roughly 84% detected once. In its sample, this clone was seen once. Locally advanced or metastatic urothelial carcinoma affected the patients. Trimming took off 3 bases at V and 3 bases at J, with 13 bases between the two ends. The germline V gene has CDR1 SGHTA and CDR2 FQGNSA. This CDR3 is 15 amino acids long. The V and J genes are TRBV7-2 and TRBJ2-3, with D perhaps matching TRBD1 (5 bases). This clonotype originated in a man aged 50 to 59 with urothelial cancer. The sample in question was PBMCs, obtained around atezolizumab (anti-PD-L1) treatment. The CDR3 DNA reads TGTGCCAGCAGCTTTAAGGGGTTGTGGACAGATACGCAGTATTTT. This sequence encodes CASSFKGLWTDTQYF.